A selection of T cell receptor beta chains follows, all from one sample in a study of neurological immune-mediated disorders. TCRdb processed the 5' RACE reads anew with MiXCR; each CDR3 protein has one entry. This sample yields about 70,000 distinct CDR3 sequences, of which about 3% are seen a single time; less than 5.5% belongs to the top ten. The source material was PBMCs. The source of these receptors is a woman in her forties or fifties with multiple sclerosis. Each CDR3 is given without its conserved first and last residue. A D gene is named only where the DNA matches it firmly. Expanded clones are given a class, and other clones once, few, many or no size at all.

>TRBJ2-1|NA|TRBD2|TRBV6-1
ASRLGGAGGSNEQF
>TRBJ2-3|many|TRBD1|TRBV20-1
SATQGDTQY
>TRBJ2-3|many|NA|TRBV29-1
SVKSHTTTDTQY
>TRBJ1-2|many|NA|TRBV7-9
ASSLGGTNYGYT
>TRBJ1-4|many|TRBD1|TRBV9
ASSPGTGKNEKLF
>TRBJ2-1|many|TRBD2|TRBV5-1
ASSLLAGENYNDLEQF
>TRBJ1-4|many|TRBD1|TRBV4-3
ASSPGTGLTNEKLF
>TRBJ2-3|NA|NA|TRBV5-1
ASSLSEGRSDTQY
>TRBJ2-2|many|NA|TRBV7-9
ASSPGELF
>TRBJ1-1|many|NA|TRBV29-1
SAEHGGTEAF
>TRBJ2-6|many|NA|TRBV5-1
ASSGYRYTVPGANVLT
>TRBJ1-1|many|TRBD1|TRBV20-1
SARDRTGLMNAEAF
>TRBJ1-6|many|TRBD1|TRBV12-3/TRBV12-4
ASNEAGPRDSSYNSPLH
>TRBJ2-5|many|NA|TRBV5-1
ASSLAAFETQY
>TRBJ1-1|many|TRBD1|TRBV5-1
ASSSSGGTLNTEAF
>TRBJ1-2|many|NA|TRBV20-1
SAGRAGYGYT
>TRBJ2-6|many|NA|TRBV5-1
ASQGGTGANVLT
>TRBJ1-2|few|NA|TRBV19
ASSLGTNGYT
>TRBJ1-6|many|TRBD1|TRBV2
ASRRTGLYNSPLH
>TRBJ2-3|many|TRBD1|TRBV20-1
SVRDREKDTQY
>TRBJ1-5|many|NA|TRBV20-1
SAPTGRGYSNQPQH
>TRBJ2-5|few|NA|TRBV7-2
ASSPGSGTFGTQY